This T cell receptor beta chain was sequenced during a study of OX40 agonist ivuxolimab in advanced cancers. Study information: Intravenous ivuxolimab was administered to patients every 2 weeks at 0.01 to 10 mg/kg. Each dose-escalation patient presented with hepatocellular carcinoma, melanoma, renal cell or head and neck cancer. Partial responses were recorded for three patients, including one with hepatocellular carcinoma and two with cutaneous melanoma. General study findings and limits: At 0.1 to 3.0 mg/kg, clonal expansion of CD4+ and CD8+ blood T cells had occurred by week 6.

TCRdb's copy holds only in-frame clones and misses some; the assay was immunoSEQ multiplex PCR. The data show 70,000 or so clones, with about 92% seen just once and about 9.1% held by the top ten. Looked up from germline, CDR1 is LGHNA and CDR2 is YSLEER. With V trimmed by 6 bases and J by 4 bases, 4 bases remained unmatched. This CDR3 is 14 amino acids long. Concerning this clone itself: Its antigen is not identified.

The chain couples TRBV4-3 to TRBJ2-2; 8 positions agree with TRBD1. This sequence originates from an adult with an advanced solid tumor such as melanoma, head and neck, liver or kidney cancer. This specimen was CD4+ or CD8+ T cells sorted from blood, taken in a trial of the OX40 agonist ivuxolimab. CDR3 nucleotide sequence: TGCGCCAGCAGAGGACAGGGATCCACCGGGGAGCTGTTTTTT. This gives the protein CASRGQGSTGELFF.